These 10 T cell receptor beta chains came from one sample sequenced in a study of T cell changes during pregnancy in multiple sclerosis. The protocol was immunoSEQ multiplex PCR, while the TCRdb copy is restricted to in-frame clones and leaves out a portion. Of 58,000 or so clones in the sample, 88% were seen once. This specimen consisted of CD4+ T cells from peripheral blood mononuclear cells, obtained in the third trimester of pregnancy. The receptor set was obtained from a female donor with multiple sclerosis, enrolled in a pregnancy study.

The chain is built from TRBV2 and TRBJ2-3, with D perhaps TRBD1 (6 bases). V was shortened by 6 bases and J by 6 bases, with 25 bases between the two germline ends. The CDR3 extends over 17 amino acids. Germline assignment: CDR1 SNHLY and CDR2 FYNNEI. The CDR3 loop is CASRDLPGHLNWDTQYF. DNA for the CDR3: TGTGCCAGCAGAGATCTCCCGGGACACCTAAATTGGGATACGCAGTATTTT. Complete variable domain (other parts from reference TRBV2 and TRBJ2-3): EPEVTQTPSHQVTQMGQEVILRCVPISNHLYFYWYRQILGQKVEFLVSFYNNEISEKSEIFDDQFSVERPDGSNFTLKIRSTKLEDSAMYFCASRDLPGHLNWDTQYFGPGTRLTVL.

The CDR3, as DNA: TGTGCCAGCAGTTACTCGAATGTCGGCAATGAGCAGTTCTTC. As protein: CASSYSNVGNEQFF. This chain connects TRBV6-5 to TRBJ2-1; no firm D call. This CDR3 comprises 14 residues. The V gene's germline CDR1 is MNHEY and CDR2 SVGAGI. With 0 bases removed from V and 6 bases from J, the gap between germline ends came to 9 bases.

This clone was observed a handful of times. The chain recombines TRBV10-2 with TRBJ1-1; 10 bases are shared with TRBD1. The CDR3 is 15 amino acids. The germline V gene has CDR1 WSHSY and CDR2 SAAADI. With 2 bases clipped from V and 5 bases from J, the junction kept 5 bases outside the gene matches. CDR3 amino acids: CASSERQGALTEAFF. In DNA form, the CDR3 reads TGCGCCAGCAGTGAGAGACAGGGGGCGTTAACTGAAGCTTTCTTT.

J is TRBJ1-1 and V is TRBV19; D may be TRBD1 (6 bases). The germline V gene has CDR1 LNHDA and CDR2 SQIVND (reference sequence). This CDR3 is 11 amino acids long. V lost 10 bases and J 10 bases, leaving 16 bases between the germline ends. The CDR3 coding sequence is TGTGCCACGCGACAGGCTGGCGGAGCTTTCTTT. Protein product: CATRQAGGAFF.

The V and J genes are TRBV11-2 and TRBJ2-1, with 9 positions matching TRBD2. Trimming at V came to 6 bases and at J to 10 bases, leaving 10 bases not matched to a gene. CDR1 and CDR2 from the germline V gene are SGHAT and FQNNGV. This CDR3 is 14 amino acids long. The CDR3 coding sequence is TGTGCCAGCAGAGCGGGGGGCCGGAATATAGAGCAGTTCTTC. Protein: CASRAGGRNIEQFF.

V usage is TRBV2 and J usage is TRBJ1-5; tentatively, D is TRBD1 (6 bases). Germline V gene lookup returns CDR1 SNHLY and CDR2 FYNNEI. The CDR3 extends over 18 amino acids. V dropped 2 bases and J dropped 2 bases, with 19 bases sitting between them. The CDR3 DNA reads as TGTGCCAGCAGTGAAACCGTTCGCCGACAGGAGGGCAATCAGCCCCAGCATTTT. It is translated as CASSETVRRQEGNQPQHF.

The CDR3 loop is CASSGSGTDTQYF. CDR3 coding DNA: TGTGCCAGCAGCGGCTCAGGGACAGATACGCAGTATTTT. The chain carries TRBV7-2 and TRBJ2-3, with D maybe TRBD1 (5 bases). Germline V gene data show CDR1 as SGHTA and CDR2 as FQGNSA. V lost 5 bases, J lost 3 bases, and 9 bases lay in between. The CDR3 covers 13 residues.

The gene calls are TRBV7-9 and TRBJ2-1, with 7 nucleotides matching TRBD2. Trimming took 5 bases from V and 7 from J; bases not matched to a gene: 5. The CDR3 is 13 residues long. Germline V gene data show CDR1 as SEHNR and CDR2 as FQNEAQ (reference sequence). The CDR3 DNA is TGTGCCAGCAGCCTTGGACTAGAAAATGAGCAGTTCTTC. This codes for CASSLGLENEQFF.

The V gene is TRBV18, the J gene TRBJ1-2; no definite D call. Trimming pared 3 bases from V and 3 bases from J, leaving 11 bases between. CDR1 KGHSH and CDR2 LQKENI come from the germline V gene. The CDR3 sequence is 14 residues long. In nucleotides, the CDR3 is TGTGCCAGCTCACCTACAGAGACGGACTATGGCTACACCTTC. Translating it yields CASSPTETDYGYTF.

This clone was detected once. The V gene is TRBV18, the J gene TRBJ1-4; D uncertain. Trimming removed 3 bases from V and 1 base from J, with 6 bases in between. Germline CDR1 and CDR2: KGHSH and LQKENI. The CDR3 contains 14 residues. CDR3 nucleotides: TGTGCCAGCTCACCCCGGGTAACTAATGAAAAACTGTTTTTT. Protein sequence: CASSPRVTNEKLFF.